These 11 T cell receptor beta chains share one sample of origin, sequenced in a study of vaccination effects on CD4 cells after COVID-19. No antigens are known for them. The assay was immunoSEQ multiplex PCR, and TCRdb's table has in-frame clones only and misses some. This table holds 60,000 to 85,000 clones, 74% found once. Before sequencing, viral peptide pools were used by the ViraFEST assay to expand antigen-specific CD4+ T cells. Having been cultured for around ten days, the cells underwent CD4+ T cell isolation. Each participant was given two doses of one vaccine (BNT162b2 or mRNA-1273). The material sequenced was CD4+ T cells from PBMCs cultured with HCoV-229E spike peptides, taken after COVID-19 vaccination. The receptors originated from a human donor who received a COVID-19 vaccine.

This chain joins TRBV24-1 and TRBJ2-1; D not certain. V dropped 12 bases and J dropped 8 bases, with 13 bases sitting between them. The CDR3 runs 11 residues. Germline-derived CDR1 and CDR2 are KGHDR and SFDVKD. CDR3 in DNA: TGTGCCGCCGGGCCTGGACATGAGCAGTTCTTC. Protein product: CAAGPGHEQFF.

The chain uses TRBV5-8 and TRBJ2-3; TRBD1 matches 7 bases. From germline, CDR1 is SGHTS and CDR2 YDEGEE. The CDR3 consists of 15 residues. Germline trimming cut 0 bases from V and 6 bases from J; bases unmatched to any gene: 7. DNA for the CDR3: TGTGCCAGCAGCTTGGCGGGACAGAGGGCGGATACGCAGTATTTT. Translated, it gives CASSLAGQRADTQYF.

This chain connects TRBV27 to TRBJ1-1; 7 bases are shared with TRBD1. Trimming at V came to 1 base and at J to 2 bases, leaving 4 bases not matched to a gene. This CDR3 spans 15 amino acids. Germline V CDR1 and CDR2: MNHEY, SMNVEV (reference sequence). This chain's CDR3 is CASSLFGTANTEAFF. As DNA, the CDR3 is TGTGCCAGCAGTTTATTTGGGACAGCTAACACTGAAGCTTTCTTT.

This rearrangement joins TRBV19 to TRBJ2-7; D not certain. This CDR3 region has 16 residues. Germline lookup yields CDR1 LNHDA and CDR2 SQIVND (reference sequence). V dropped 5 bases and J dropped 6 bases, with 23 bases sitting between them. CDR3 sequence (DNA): TGTGCCAGTAGTCCCCATGGGGTGGTCGAGAACTGCGAGCAGTACGTC. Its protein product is CASSPHGVVENCEQYV.

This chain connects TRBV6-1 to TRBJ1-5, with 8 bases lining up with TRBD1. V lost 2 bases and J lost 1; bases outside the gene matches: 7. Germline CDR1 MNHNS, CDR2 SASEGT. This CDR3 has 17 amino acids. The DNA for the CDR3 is TGTGCCAGCAGTGAACATAGTAGGACAGGGAGCAATCAGCCCCAGCATTTT. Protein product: CASSEHSRTGSNQPQHF.

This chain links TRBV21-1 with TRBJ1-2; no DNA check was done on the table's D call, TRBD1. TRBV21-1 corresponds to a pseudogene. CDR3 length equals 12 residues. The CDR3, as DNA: TGTGCCAGCAGCGCAGGGAACTATGGCTACACCTTC. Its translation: CASSAGNYGYTF.

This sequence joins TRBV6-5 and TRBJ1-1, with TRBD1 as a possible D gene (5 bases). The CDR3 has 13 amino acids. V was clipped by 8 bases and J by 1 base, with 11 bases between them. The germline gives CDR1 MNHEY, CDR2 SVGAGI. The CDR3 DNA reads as TGTGCCAGCTCACCGGGGCCGAACACTGAAGCTTTCTTT. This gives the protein CASSPGPNTEAFF.

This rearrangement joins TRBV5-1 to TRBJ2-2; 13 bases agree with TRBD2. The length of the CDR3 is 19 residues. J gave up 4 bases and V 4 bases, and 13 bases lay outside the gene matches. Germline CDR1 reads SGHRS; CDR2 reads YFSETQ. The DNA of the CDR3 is TGCGCCAGCAGCCCAAAGATCGGACTAGCGGGGGCCACCACCGGGGAGCTGTTTTTT. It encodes CASSPKIGLAGATTGELFF.

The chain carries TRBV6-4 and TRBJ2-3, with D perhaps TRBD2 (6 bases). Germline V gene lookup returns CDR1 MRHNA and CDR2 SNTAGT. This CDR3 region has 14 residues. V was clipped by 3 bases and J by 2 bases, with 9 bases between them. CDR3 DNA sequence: TGTGCCAGCAGTGAGCGGGGTTTCACAGATACGCAGTATTTT. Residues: CASSERGFTDTQYF.

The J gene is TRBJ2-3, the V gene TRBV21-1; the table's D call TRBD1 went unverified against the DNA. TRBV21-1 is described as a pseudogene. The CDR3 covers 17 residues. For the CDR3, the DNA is TGTGCCAGCAGCAATTACCGGGACAGCGGACGAGCTGATACGCAGTATTTT. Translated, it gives CASSNYRDSGRADTQYF.

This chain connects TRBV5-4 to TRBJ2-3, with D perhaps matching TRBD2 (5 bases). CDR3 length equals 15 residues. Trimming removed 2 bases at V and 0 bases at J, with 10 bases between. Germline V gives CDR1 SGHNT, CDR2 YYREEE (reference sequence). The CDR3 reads CASSLLESSTDTQYF. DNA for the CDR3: TGTGCCAGCAGCTTACTAGAGTCTAGCACAGATACGCAGTATTTT.